This record concerns one T cell receptor (beta chain) sequence. Its antigen is still unknown. These data are taken from a study of graft-versus-host responses after intestinal transplantation. Background on the study: All recipients were transplanted with multivisceral, liver-intestinal, or isolated intestinal grafts. The whole recipient group had anti-thymocyte globulin induction followed by tacrolimus and steroids for roughly 3 years. General study results and limits: GvH clones surfaced in recipient marrow, some emerging earlier in ileum or blood. When patients had graft-donor T cell macrochimerism, their allografts held high graft-versus-host to host-versus-graft clonal ratios.

Using immunoSEQ multiplex PCR, the repertoire was profiled, and TCRdb retains in-frame clones only, with some absent. Of tens of thousands of clones in the sample, about 94% were seen once. CDR1 and CDR2 from the germline V gene are SGHDT and YYEEEE. Between the trimmed V and J ends, which lost 7 bases and 2 bases, there was a span of 19 bases. The length of the CDR3 is 17 residues. This TCR was recovered from a human donor who was the organ donor for an intestinal transplant. The sample in question was unstimulated CD4+ T cells sorted from spleen or lymph node cells, obtained before transplant. V gene TRBV5-6 combines with J gene TRBJ2-6; D ambiguous. The CDR3 reads CASVVSMRNPGANVLTF. The CDR3 DNA reads as TGTGCCAGCGTCGTAAGCATGCGCAATCCTGGGGCCAACGTCCTGACTTTC.